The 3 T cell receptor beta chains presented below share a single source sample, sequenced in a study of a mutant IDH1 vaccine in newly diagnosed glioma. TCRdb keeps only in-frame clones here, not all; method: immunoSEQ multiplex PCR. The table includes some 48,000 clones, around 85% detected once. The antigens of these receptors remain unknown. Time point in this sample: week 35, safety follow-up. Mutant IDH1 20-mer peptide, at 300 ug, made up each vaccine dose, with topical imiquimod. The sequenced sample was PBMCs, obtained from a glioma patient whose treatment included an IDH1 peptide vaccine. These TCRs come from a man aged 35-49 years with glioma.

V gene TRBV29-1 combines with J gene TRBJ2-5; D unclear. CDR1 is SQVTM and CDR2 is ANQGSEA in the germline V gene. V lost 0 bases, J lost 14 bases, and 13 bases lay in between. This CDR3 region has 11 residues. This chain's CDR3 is CSVEDERRYYF. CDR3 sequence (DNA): TGCAGCGTTGAAGATGAAAGACGCTATTACTTC.

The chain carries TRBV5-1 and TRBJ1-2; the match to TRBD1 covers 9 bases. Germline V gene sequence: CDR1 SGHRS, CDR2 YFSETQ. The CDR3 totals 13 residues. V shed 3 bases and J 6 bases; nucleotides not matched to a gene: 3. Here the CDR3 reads CASSSTGGDGYTF. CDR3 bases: TGCGCCAGCAGCTCGACAGGGGGGGATGGCTACACCTTC.

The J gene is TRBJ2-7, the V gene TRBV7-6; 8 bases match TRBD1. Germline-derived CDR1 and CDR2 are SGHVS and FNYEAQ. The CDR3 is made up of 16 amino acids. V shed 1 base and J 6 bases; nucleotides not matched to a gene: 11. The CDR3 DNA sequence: TGTGCCAGCAGCTTAGGGAGCCAGGGGGCTAGGAGCGAGCAGTACTTC. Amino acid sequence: CASSLGSQGARSEQYF.